These T cell receptor beta chains were read from a single sample in a study of T cell changes during pregnancy in multiple sclerosis. Some clones are missing from TCRdb's copy, which holds only in-frame ones; the method was immunoSEQ multiplex PCR. The table records 45,000 to 55,000 clones, about 90% of them present only once. The input for sequencing was peripheral blood, taken in the first trimester of pregnancy. The receptor source for this set is a female donor in good health, enrolled as a control in a pregnancy study. CDR3s include the opening cysteine and the closing phenylalanine or tryptophan. Fields, in order: CDR3 length, J gene, clone size, V gene, D gene, CDR3 DNA, CDR3 protein. The D gene is left open where the match is weak. A clone size is listed for some rows: how often the clone was seen (once, few, many), or a class if it is expanded.

>14|TRBJ2-5|NA|TRBV5-1|NA
TGCGCCAGCAGCCGGGGGTGGGCTGAAGAGACCCAGTACTTC
CASSRGWAEETQYF
>17|TRBJ2-2|NA|TRBV9|TRBD2
TGTGCCAGCAGCGGGGGACTAGCGGGAGCGTGGGCCGGGGAGCTGTTTTTT
CASSGGLAGAWAGELFF
>14|TRBJ1-5|NA|TRBV7-9|NA
TGTGCCAGCAGCTTAGCCTATAGCAATCAGCCCCAGCATTTT
CASSLAYSNQPQHF
>17|TRBJ2-7|NA|TRBV4-2|TRBD2
TGTGCCAGCAGCCAAGGGTCCGGACTAGCGAAGAGCTACGAGCAGTACTTC
CASSQGSGLAKSYEQYF
>16|TRBJ2-5|NA|TRBV7-9|NA
TGTGCCAGCAGCTTACTTACGGGAGCCCCCCAAGAGACCCAGTACTTC
CASSLLTGAPQETQYF
>12|TRBJ2-1|NA|TRBV29-1|NA
TGCAGCGTTGCCCCCGCGGGCTATGAGCAGTTCTTC
CSVAPAGYEQFF
>18|TRBJ2-2|NA|TRBV11-2|TRBD2
TGTGCCAGCAGCTTAGGGGGGACTAGCGGGAGATACACCGGGGAGCTGTTTTTT
CASSLGGTSGRYTGELFF
>14|TRBJ2-7|NA|TRBV6-5|NA
TGTGCCAGCAGAGTGGCCCAGGGAGGCCACGAGCAGTACTTC
CASRVAQGGHEQYF
>12|TRBJ2-7|few|TRBV2|TRBD2
TGTGCCAGCAGTGAAGCGCAGAGCGGGGGGGCGTTC
CASSEAQSGGAF
>13|TRBJ1-2|NA|TRBV19|TRBD1
TGTGCCACCGCCCAGAGGGGGCTTTTGGGCTACACCTTC
CATAQRGLLGYTF
>15|TRBJ1-2|NA|TRBV9|TRBD1
TGTGCCAGCAGCGTAGCCGGGACAGGGTTGTATGGCTACACCTTC
CASSVAGTGLYGYTF
>18|TRBJ1-5|NA|TRBV4-1|NA
TGCGCCAGCAGCCAAGAAGAGGTGTCCAGGGAGGGCAATCAGCCCCAGCATTTT
CASSQEEVSREGNQPQHF
>12|TRBJ1-1|NA|TRBV5-6|TRBD1
TGTGCCAGCAGCCTCAGGACAGGGGAAGCTTTCTTT
CASSLRTGEAFF
>13|TRBJ2-7|NA|TRBV27|NA
TGTGCCAGCAGTTTATACGGGGGATACGAGCAGTACTTC
CASSLYGGYEQYF
>15|TRBJ1-2|NA|TRBV28|TRBD1
TGTGCCAGCAGTTGGCCAGGGGGGCCCGGCTATGGCTACACCTTC
CASSWPGGPGYGYTF
>15|TRBJ2-6|NA|TRBV27|NA
TGTGCCAGCAGTTGGGGGGGCTTCGGGGCCAACGTCCTGACTTTC
CASSWGGFGANVLTF
>14|TRBJ2-7|NA|TRBV10-3|TRBD1
TGTGCCATCGGGACAGAGGCTTACTCCTACGAGCAGTACTTC
CAIGTEAYSYEQYF
>14|TRBJ2-1|NA|TRBV6-4|TRBD2
TGTGCCAGCAGTGACCGGGCGGGAGGCAATGAGCAGTTCTTC
CASSDRAGGNEQFF
>14|TRBJ1-2|NA|TRBV10-3|TRBD1
TGTGCCACTCGTCCGGGACAGGGGTCCTATGGCTACACCTTC
CATRPGQGSYGYTF
>16|TRBJ2-1|once|TRBV15|TRBD2
TGTGCCACCAGCCCTGGAGAAGCGGGGGGGAAGGATGAGCAGTTCTTC
CATSPGEAGGKDEQFF
>14|TRBJ2-1|NA|TRBV10-3|NA
TGTGCCATAGTGGACAGCGATTTCTACAATGAGCAGTTCTTC
CAIVDSDFYNEQFF
>16|TRBJ1-5|NA|TRBV28|NA
TGTGCCAGCAGCCGATTCAGGGTGATCGACAATCAGCCCCAGCATTTT
CASSRFRVIDNQPQHF
>16|TRBJ2-5|NA|TRBV6-1|TRBD2
TGTGCCAGCAGTGAAGGGGGTAGCGGGGGGTGGGAGACCCAGTACTTC
CASSEGGSGGWETQYF
>11|TRBJ2-1|NA|TRBV9|NA
TGTGCCAGCAGCGTAGCGGGAGAGCAGTTCTTC
CASSVAGEQFF
>13|TRBJ2-2|NA|TRBV7-9|NA
TGTGCCAGCAGAGAGATCCAGGGCCAAAAGCTGTTTTTT
CASREIQGQKLFF
>14|TRBJ2-5|NA|TRBV7-6|TRBD2
TGTGCCAGCGGGGGATTCGGGGGGATGGAGACCCAGTACTTC
CASGGFGGMETQYF
>13|TRBJ2-7|few|TRBV4-1|NA
TGCGCCAGCAGCCGAGCTTCGAATTACGAGCAGTACTTC
CASSRASNYEQYF
>16|TRBJ2-1|NA|TRBV6-5|TRBD1
TGTGCCAGCAGTTACTCGGGGACAGGAAACTACAATGAGCAGTTCTTC
CASSYSGTGNYNEQFF
>15|TRBJ2-5|once|TRBV6-1|NA
TGTGCCACCATGCCTAGAGGGTGGGGATGGGAGACCCAGTACTTC
CATMPRGWGWETQYF
>16|TRBJ2-7|NA|TRBV28|TRBD2
TGTGCCAGCAGTTTATTAGGGCTAGCGGGAGGGAGGGAGCAGTACTTC
CASSLLGLAGGREQYF
>13|TRBJ2-7|NA|TRBV6-5|TRBD1
TGTGCCAGCAGTCTCTCGCGACAGGGCGAGCAGTACTTC
CASSLSRQGEQYF